Listed below are T cell receptor beta chains from one sample, sequenced in a study of T cell responses to AZD1222 COVID-19 vaccine. Produced via immunoSEQ multiplex PCR; TCRdb's table is partial and in-frame only. This sample has under 200,000 clones, with 85% to 95% found just once. This specimen consisted of peripheral blood, obtained on day 0 of AZD1222 vaccination. These receptors all stem from an adult in good health. Each CDR3 is given with its conserved first and last residue. Fields, in order: clone size, V gene, J gene, D gene, CDR3 DNA, CDR3 protein. The D gene is left open where the match is weak. The size of a clone is reported for some rows only, either as once, few or many, or as a class for expanded clones.

clone size: NA; V gene: TRBV28; J gene: TRBJ2-5; D gene: NA; CDR3 DNA: TGTGCCAGCAGCTCTAACCAAGAGACCCAGTACTTC; CDR3 protein: CASSSNQETQYF
clone size: NA; V gene: TRBV19; J gene: TRBJ1-2; D gene: TRBD1; CDR3 DNA: TGTGCCAGTAGTCCCAGGCGGGCAGGGGGTACCTATGGCTACACCTTC; CDR3 protein: CASSPRRAGGTYGYTF
clone size: NA; V gene: TRBV24-1; J gene: TRBJ1-5; D gene: TRBD1; CDR3 DNA: TGTGCCACGGGACAGGCGGCGGGACAGCCCCAGCATTTT; CDR3 protein: CATGQAAGQPQHF
clone size: NA; V gene: TRBV7-9; J gene: TRBJ1-2; D gene: NA; CDR3 DNA: TGTGCCAGCAGCTTACGAACAGGGAGCTTCTATGGCTACACCTTC; CDR3 protein: CASSLRTGSFYGYTF
clone size: NA; V gene: TRBV5-1; J gene: TRBJ2-5; D gene: TRBD1; CDR3 DNA: TGCGCCAGCAGCTTGGAGACCCAGGGGGCAGGAGAGACCCAGTACTTC; CDR3 protein: CASSLETQGAGETQYF
clone size: NA; V gene: TRBV9; J gene: TRBJ2-5; D gene: TRBD2; CDR3 DNA: TGTGCCAGCAGTTTAAAGCGGGGAGAGTACCAAGAGACCCAGTACTTC; CDR3 protein: CASSLKRGEYQETQYF
clone size: NA; V gene: TRBV7-6; J gene: TRBJ1-1; D gene: NA; CDR3 DNA: TGTGCCAGCAGCCCGGGAGGAAGGGAAGCTTTCTTT; CDR3 protein: CASSPGGREAFF
clone size: NA; V gene: TRBV19; J gene: TRBJ1-4; D gene: NA; CDR3 DNA: TGTGCCAGCAAAGGTGATAATGAAAAACTGTTTTTT; CDR3 protein: CASKGDNEKLFF
clone size: NA; V gene: TRBV5-1; J gene: TRBJ2-1; D gene: NA; CDR3 DNA: TGCGCCAGCAGCCAAAATGAGGCGAGCTCCTACAATGAGCAGTTCTTC; CDR3 protein: CASSQNEASSYNEQFF
clone size: NA; V gene: TRBV6-5; J gene: TRBJ1-1; D gene: NA; CDR3 DNA: TGTGCCAGCAGTCAGGAGCGCATGAACACTGAAGCTTTCTTT; CDR3 protein: CASSQERMNTEAFF
clone size: NA; V gene: TRBV27; J gene: TRBJ1-5; D gene: NA; CDR3 DNA: TGTGCCAGCAGTCGGAGGAATAGCAATCAGCCCCAGCATTTT; CDR3 protein: CASSRRNSNQPQHF
clone size: once; V gene: TRBV6-5; J gene: TRBJ1-6; D gene: TRBD1; CDR3 DNA: TGTGCCAGCTTGGGACAGGGGAGTTCACCCCTCCACTTT; CDR3 protein: CASLGQGSSPLHF
clone size: NA; V gene: TRBV7-9; J gene: TRBJ2-2; D gene: NA; CDR3 DNA: TGTGCCAGCAGCGACCCCCGAGCCGAAGGTCCGCTGTTTTTT; CDR3 protein: CASSDPRAEGPLFF
clone size: NA; V gene: TRBV6-2/TRBV6-3; J gene: TRBJ1-6; D gene: TRBD1; CDR3 DNA: TGTGCCAGCAGCCAACGTTCAGGGGGGCTTTCACCCCTCCACTTT; CDR3 protein: CASSQRSGGLSPLHF
clone size: NA; V gene: TRBV5-1; J gene: TRBJ1-5; D gene: NA; CDR3 DNA: TGCGCCAGCAGCCGGGACGGCAGCAATCAGCCCCAGCATTTT; CDR3 protein: CASSRDGSNQPQHF